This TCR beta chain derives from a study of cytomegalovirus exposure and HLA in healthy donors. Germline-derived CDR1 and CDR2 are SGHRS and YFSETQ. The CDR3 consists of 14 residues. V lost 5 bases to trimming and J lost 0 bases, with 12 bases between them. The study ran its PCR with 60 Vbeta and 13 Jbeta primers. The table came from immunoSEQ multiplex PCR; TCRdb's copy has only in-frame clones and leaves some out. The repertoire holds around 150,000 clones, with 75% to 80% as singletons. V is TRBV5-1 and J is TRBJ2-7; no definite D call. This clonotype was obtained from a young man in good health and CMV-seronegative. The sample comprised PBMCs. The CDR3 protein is CASRGPGSSYEQYF. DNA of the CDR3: TGCGCCAGCAGGGGCCCTGGCAGCTCCTACGAGCAGTACTTC.